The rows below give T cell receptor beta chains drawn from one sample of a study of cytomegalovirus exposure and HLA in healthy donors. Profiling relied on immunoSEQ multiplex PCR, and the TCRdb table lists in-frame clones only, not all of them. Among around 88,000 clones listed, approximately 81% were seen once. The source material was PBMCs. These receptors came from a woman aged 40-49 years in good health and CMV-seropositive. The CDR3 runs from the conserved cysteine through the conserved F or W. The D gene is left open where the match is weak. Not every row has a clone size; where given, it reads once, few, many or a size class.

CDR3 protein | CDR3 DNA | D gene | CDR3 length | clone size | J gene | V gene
CASSRGLAGNQETQYF | TGCGCCAGCAGTCGTGGCCTAGCGGGTAATCAAGAGACCCAGTACTTC | TRBD2 | 16 | . | TRBJ2-5 | TRBV5-1
CASSAGRAAETQYF | TGTGCCAGCAGTGCCGGGAGGGCCGCCGAGACCCAGTACTTC | TRBD2 | 14 | few | TRBJ2-5 | TRBV2
CASSPGTGNAFF | TGTGCCAGCAGTCCTGGGACAGGGAACGCTTTCTTT | TRBD1 | 12 | . | TRBJ1-1 | TRBV6-1
CASSVVGAGAGTDTQYF | TGTGCCAGCAGCGTAGTAGGGGCGGGAGCTGGCACAGATACGCAGTATTTT | TRBD2 | 17 | once | TRBJ2-3 | TRBV9
CASSLAGGYYEQYF | TGTGCCAGCAGTTTAGCAGGAGGGTACTACGAGCAGTACTTC | . | 14 | few | TRBJ2-7 | TRBV27
CASSDSDYSYEQYF | TGTGCCAGCAGTGACTCTGACTACTCCTACGAGCAGTACTTC | . | 14 | . | TRBJ2-7 | TRBV6-4
CSVEGTTDRGTISTDTQYF | TGCAGCGTTGAAGGAACTACTGACAGGGGCACGATTAGCACAGATACGCAGTATTTT | TRBD1 | 19 | . | TRBJ2-3 | TRBV29-1
CATLSAQAIYEQYF | TGTGCCACACTATCGGCACAGGCGATTTACGAGCAGTACTTC | . | 14 | once | TRBJ2-7 | TRBV6-4
CASSERTGNSGELFF | TGTGCCAGCAGTGAGAGGACAGGGAATTCCGGGGAGCTGTTTTTT | TRBD1 | 15 | . | TRBJ2-2 | TRBV2
CASSIHYNIQYF | TGTGCCAGCAGTATACACTATAACATTCAGTACTTC | . | 12 | . | TRBJ2-4 | TRBV6-5
CASSLARELNTQYF | TGCGCCAGCAGCTTGGCGCGGGAGCTTAATACGCAGTATTTT | TRBD2 | 14 | . | TRBJ2-3 | TRBV5-1
CASSLLGRARTDTQYF | TGTGCCAGCAGCTTACTGGGGAGGGCTCGCACAGATACGCAGTATTTT | TRBD2 | 16 | few | TRBJ2-3 | TRBV7-8
CASSLGGQGNSLYYGYTF | TGTGCCAGCAGCCTGGGGGGACAGGGAAATAGTCTCTACTATGGCTACACCTTC | TRBD1 | 18 | . | TRBJ1-2 | TRBV5-6
CASSHSQGGIYGYTF | TGTGCCAGCAGCCACTCCCAGGGGGGAATCTATGGCTACACCTTC | TRBD1 | 15 | . | TRBJ1-2 | TRBV7-2
CASSFSRRGNTEAFF | TGTGCCAGCAGTTTCAGCCGACGGGGGAACACTGAAGCTTTCTTT | . | 15 | . | TRBJ1-1 | TRBV28
CASSLASTGGGSDTQYF | TGCGCCAGCAGCTTGGCCAGTACGGGAGGGGGTTCAGATACGCAGTATTTT | TRBD2 | 17 | . | TRBJ2-3 | TRBV5-1
CASSLRGAGNEQFF | TGCGCCAGCAGCCTCAGGGGCGCTGGCAATGAGCAGTTCTTC | . | 14 | . | TRBJ2-1 | TRBV5-1
CASSRNDRSSYNEQFF | TGTGCCAGCTCCCGTAATGACAGGAGCTCCTACAATGAGCAGTTCTTC | . | 16 | few | TRBJ2-1 | TRBV18
CASRTGGYTEAFF | TGTGCCAGCAGGACAGGGGGGTACACTGAAGCTTTCTTT | TRBD1 | 13 | . | TRBJ1-1 | TRBV2
CASSQEGSTNTGELFF | TGTGCCAGCAGCCAAGAGGGGAGCACGAACACCGGGGAGCTGTTTTTT | . | 16 | . | TRBJ2-2 | TRBV4-2
CASSESGSPNEQFF | TGTGCCAGCAGTGAAAGCGGGAGCCCCAATGAGCAGTTCTTC | TRBD2 | 14 | . | TRBJ2-1 | TRBV6-1
CASSFGTGGGEKLFF | TGTGCCAGCAGCTTTGGAACAGGGGGCGGGGAAAAACTGTTTTTT | TRBD1 | 15 | . | TRBJ1-4 | TRBV11-2
CASSLPGTGELFF | TGTGCCAGCAGCTTACCAGGCACCGGGGAGCTGTTTTTT | . | 13 | . | TRBJ2-2 | TRBV11-3
CASDTTSSYEQYF | TGTGCCAGCGATACTACATCCTCCTACGAGCAGTACTTC | . | 13 | . | TRBJ2-7 | TRBV28
CASSPGLAGPYNEQFF | TGTGCCAGTAGTCCGGGACTAGCGGGACCCTACAATGAGCAGTTCTTC | TRBD2 | 16 | . | TRBJ2-1 | TRBV19
CASTIGGAKRNTEAFF | TGTGCCAGCACTATTGGGGGGGCCAAGAGGAACACTGAAGCTTTCTTT | . | 16 | . | TRBJ1-1 | TRBV6-4
CASSYAGTSGTDTQYF | TGTGCCAGCAGCTACGCCGGGACTAGCGGCACAGATACGCAGTATTTT | TRBD2 | 16 | . | TRBJ2-3 | TRBV7-3